This TCR beta chain was documented in a study of T cell responses to AZD1222 COVID-19 vaccine. Study-level background: The study pooled second doses at about 4 or about 12 weeks.

Notes on this clone: What it binds is not known.

Germline CDR1 is SNHLY and CDR2 is FYNNEI. The CDR3 contains 15 residues. General study points: Spike was spanned by vaccine-associated CD4 TCRs, which were dominant at 160-218 and 743-854. As reported, nearly half of all spike-specific TCRs target variant regions that are unmutated. The breadth and depth of Spike-specific TCRs increased once two AZD1222 doses had been given.

This table comes from immunoSEQ multiplex PCR, and its TCRdb copy is limited to in-frame clones, with some not included. In the table there are about 96,000 clones, roughly nine tenths of which are singletons. V usage is TRBV2 and J usage is TRBJ1-2; TRBD1 agrees at 8 bases. Here the sequenced sample was peripheral blood, taken on day 0 of AZD1222 vaccination. This TCR was recovered from an adult in good health. The DNA for the CDR3 is TGTGCTTCCCGTACAGGGGGTAACCTACTCTATGGCTACACCTTC. Translating it yields CASRTGGNLLYGYTF.